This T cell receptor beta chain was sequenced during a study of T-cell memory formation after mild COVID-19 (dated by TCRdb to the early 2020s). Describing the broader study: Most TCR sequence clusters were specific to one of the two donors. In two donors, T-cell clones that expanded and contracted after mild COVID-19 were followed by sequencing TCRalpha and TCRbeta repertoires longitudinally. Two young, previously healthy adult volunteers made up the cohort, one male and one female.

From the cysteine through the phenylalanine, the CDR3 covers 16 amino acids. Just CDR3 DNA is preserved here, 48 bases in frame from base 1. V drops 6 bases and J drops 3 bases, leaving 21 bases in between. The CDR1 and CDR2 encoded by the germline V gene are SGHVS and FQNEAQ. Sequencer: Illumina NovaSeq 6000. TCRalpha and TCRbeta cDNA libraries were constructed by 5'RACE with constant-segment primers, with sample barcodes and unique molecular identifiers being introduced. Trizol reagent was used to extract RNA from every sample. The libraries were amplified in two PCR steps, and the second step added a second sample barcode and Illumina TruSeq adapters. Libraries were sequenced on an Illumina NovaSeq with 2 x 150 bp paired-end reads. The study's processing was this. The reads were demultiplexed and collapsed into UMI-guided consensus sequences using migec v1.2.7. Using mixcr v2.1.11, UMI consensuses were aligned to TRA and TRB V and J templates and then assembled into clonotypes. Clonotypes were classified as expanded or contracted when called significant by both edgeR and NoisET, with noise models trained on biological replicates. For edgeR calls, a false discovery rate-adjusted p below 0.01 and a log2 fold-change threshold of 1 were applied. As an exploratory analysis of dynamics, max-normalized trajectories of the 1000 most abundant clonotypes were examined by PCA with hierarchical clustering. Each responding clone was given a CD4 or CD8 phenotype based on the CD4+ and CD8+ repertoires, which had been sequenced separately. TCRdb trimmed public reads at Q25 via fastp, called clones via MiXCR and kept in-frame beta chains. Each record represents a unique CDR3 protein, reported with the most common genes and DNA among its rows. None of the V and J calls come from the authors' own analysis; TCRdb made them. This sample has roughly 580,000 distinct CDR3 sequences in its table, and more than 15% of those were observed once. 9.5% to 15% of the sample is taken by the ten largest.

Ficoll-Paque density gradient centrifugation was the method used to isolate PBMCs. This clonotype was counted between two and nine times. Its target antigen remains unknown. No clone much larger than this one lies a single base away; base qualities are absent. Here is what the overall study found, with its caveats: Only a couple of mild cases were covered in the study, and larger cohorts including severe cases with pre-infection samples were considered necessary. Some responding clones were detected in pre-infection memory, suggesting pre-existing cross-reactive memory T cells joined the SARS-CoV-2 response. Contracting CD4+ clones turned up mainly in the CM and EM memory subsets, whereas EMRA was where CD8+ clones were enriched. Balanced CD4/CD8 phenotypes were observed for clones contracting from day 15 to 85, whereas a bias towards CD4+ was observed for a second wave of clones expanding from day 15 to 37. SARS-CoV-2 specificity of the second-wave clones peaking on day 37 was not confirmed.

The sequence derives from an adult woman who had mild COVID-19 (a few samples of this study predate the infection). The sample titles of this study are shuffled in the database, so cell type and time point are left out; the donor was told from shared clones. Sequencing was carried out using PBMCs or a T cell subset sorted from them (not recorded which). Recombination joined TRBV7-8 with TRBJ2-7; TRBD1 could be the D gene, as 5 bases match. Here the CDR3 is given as CASRAPLKGMNYEQYF. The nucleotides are TGTGCCAGCAGAGCCCCGTTAAAGGGGATGAACTACGAGCAGTACTTC.